This T cell receptor beta chain was sequenced in a study of OX40 agonist ivuxolimab in advanced cancers. Turning to the study itself: Ivuxolimab was administered intravenously to patients at 0.01 to 10 mg/kg every 2 weeks.

Points from the study as a whole: Clonal expansion by week 6 occurred in CD4+ and CD8+ blood T cells (at 0.1 to 3.0 mg/kg). On average, a greater number of expanded clones characterised CD8+ T cells relative to CD4+.

The CDR3 has 16 amino acids. V lost 0 bases to trimming and J lost 3 bases, with 14 bases between them. Per germline, CDR1 GTSNPN and CDR2 SVGIG (reference sequence). Autoimmune disease history or systemic immunosuppression led to patient exclusion. Comments on this clone: Its antigen is as yet unknown.

Profiled with immunoSEQ multiplex PCR; TCRdb holds only in-frame clones, not every one. The table includes approximately 65,000 clones, approximately 90% detected once. The sequence was collected from an adult with an advanced solid tumor such as melanoma, head and neck, liver or kidney cancer. Sequenced material: CD4+ or CD8+ T cells sorted from blood, taken in a trial of the OX40 agonist ivuxolimab. The J gene is TRBJ2-2, the V gene TRBV30; tentatively, D is TRBD1 (5 bases). The CDR3 nucleotides read TGTGCCTGGAGTGTACGGGCAGGGTGGGACACCGGGGAGCTGTTTTTT. Translated, it gives CAWSVRAGWDTGELFF.